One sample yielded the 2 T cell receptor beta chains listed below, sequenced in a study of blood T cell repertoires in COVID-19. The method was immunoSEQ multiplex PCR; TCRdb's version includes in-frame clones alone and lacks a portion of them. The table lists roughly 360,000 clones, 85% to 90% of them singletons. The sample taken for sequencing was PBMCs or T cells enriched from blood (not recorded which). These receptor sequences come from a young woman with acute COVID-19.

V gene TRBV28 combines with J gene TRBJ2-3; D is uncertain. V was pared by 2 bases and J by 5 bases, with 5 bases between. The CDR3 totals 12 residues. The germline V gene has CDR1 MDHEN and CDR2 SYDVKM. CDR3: CASSLPQDTQYF. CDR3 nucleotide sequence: TGTGCCAGCAGTTTACCCCAAGATACGCAGTATTTT.

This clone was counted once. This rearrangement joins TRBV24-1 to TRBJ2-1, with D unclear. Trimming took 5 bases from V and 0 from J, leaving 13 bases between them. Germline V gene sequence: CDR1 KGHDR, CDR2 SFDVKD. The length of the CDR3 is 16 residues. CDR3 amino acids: CATSGLDAYSYNEQFF. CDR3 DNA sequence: TGTGCCACCAGTGGACTTGACGCGTACTCCTACAATGAGCAGTTCTTC.